The T cell receptor beta chain under discussion was sequenced for a study of CD8+ T cells in alopecia areata. Sequencing templates came from extracted RNA that was reverse transcribed into cDNA. Sequencing was performed with immunoSEQ multiplex PCR; in TCRdb, only in-frame clones are kept and a portion is missing. The repertoire holds fewer than 250,000 clones, more than 55% seen once, with over 0.55% in the top ten. The germline V gene has CDR1 MNHEY and CDR2 SMNVEV (reference sequence). Trimming took 5 bases from V and 5 from J; bases not matched to a gene: 11. The CDR3 is 15 amino acids. The treatment was: oral pan-JAK inhibitor, 5-10 mg twice daily.

Sample: CD4+ T cells sorted from blood, taken at week 4, from a patient treated with tofacitinib. The TCR originated in a human donor with alopecia areata. The genes are TRBV27 and TRBJ2-5; 7 nucleotides agree with TRBD2. The CDR3 is CASSIGGRIRETQYF. CDR3 sequence (DNA): TGTGCCAGCAGTATCGGCGGGAGAATTCGGGAGACCCAGTACTTC.